A selection of T cell receptor beta chains follows, all from one sample in a study of blood T cell repertoires in COVID-19. Clones were read by immunoSEQ multiplex PCR, and TCRdb kept only the in-frame ones, dropping some. The sample lists 20,000 to 25,000 clones, approximately 88% occurring once. Sequencing input: peripheral blood. These receptors were taken from a woman between 65 and 79 years old with active COVID-19. Each CDR3 is given with its conserved first and last residue.

J gene: TRBJ1-1; V gene: TRBV7-3; CDR3 protein: CASSLTAGGTEAFF
J gene: TRBJ1-1; V gene: TRBV5-1; CDR3 protein: CASSYHRDWTEAFF
J gene: TRBJ1-2; V gene: TRBV27; CDR3 protein: CASSLYRGADGYTF
J gene: TRBJ1-6; V gene: TRBV7-3; CDR3 protein: CASSLGDRLEDNSPLHF
J gene: TRBJ1-2; V gene: TRBV5-4; CDR3 protein: CASSLAGLEYGYTF
J gene: TRBJ1-1; V gene: TRBV7-3; CDR3 protein: CASSKGQGNTEAFF
J gene: TRBJ2-3; V gene: TRBV19; CDR3 protein: CASSHRLAGGSFTDTQYF
J gene: TRBJ2-5; V gene: TRBV4-2; CDR3 protein: CASSHRLTGGGQETQYF
J gene: TRBJ2-7; V gene: TRBV11-2; CDR3 protein: CASSDLQGMGEQYF
J gene: TRBJ1-2; V gene: TRBV5-6; CDR3 protein: CASSLWGANYGYTF
J gene: TRBJ1-2; V gene: TRBV9; CDR3 protein: CASSVHGDSYYGYTF
J gene: TRBJ2-5; V gene: TRBV18; CDR3 protein: CASSIQGAGETQYF
J gene: TRBJ2-2; V gene: TRBV29-1; CDR3 protein: CSVTKEGRYTGELFF
J gene: TRBJ2-5; V gene: TRBV12-3/TRBV12-4; CDR3 protein: CASSRWGGETQYF
J gene: TRBJ2-5; V gene: TRBV12-3/TRBV12-4; CDR3 protein: CASSLWAETQYF
J gene: TRBJ1-1; V gene: TRBV4-1; CDR3 protein: CASSRQTVNTEAFF
J gene: TRBJ2-3; V gene: TRBV5-1; CDR3 protein: CASSGGGVDTQYF
J gene: TRBJ1-4; V gene: TRBV4-1; CDR3 protein: CASSQDKQGGNEKLFF
J gene: TRBJ2-2; V gene: TRBV6-5; CDR3 protein: CASSRTSGGELFF
J gene: TRBJ1-5; V gene: TRBV4-1; CDR3 protein: CASSQDSGYSNQPQHF
J gene: TRBJ2-2; V gene: TRBV3-1/TRBV3-2; CDR3 protein: CASSQCRDRDAKNNTGELFF
J gene: TRBJ1-4; V gene: TRBV15; CDR3 protein: CATCRGILTNEKLFF
J gene: TRBJ1-5; V gene: TRBV24-1; CDR3 protein: CATSGQGSQPQHF